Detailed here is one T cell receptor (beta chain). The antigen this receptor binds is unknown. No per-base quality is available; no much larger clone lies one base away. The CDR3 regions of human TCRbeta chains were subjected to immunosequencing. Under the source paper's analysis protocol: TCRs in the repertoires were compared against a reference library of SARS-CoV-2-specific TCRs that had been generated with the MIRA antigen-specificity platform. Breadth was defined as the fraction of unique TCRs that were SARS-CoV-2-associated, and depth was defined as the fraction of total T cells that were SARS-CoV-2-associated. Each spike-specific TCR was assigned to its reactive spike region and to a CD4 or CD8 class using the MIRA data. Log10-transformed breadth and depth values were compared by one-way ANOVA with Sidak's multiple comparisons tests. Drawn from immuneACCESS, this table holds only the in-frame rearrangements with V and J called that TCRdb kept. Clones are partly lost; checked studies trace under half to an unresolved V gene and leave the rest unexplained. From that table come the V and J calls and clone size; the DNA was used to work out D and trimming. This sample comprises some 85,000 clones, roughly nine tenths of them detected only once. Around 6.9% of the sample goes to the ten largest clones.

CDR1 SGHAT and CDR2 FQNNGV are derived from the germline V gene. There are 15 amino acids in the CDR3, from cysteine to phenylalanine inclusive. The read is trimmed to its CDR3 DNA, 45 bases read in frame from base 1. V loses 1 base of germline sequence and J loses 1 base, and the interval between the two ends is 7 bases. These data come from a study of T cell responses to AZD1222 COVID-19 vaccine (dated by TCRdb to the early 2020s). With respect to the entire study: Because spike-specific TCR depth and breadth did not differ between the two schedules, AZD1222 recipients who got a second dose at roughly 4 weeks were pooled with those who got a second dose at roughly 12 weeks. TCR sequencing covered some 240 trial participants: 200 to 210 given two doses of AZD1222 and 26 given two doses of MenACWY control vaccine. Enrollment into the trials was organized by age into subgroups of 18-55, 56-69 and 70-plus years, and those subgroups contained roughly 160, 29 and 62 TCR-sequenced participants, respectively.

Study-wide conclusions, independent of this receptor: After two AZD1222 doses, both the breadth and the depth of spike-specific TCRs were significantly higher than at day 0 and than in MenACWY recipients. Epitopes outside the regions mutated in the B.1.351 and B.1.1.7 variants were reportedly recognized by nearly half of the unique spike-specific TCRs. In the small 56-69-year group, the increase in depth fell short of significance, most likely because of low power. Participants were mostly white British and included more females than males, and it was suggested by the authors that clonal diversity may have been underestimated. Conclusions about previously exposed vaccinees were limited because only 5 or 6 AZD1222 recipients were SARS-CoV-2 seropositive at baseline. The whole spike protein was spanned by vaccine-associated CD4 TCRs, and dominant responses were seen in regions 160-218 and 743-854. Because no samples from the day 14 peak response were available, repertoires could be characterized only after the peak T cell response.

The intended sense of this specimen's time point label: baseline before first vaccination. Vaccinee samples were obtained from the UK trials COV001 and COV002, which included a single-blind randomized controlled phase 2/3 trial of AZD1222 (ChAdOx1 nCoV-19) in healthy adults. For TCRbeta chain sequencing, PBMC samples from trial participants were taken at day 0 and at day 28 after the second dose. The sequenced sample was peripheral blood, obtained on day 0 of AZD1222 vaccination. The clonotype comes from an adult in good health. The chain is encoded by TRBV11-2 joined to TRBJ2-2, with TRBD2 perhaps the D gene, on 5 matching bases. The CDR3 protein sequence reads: CASSLGGGNTGELFF. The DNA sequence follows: TGTGCCAGCAGCTTAGGTGGAGGGAACACCGGGGAGCTGTTTTTT.